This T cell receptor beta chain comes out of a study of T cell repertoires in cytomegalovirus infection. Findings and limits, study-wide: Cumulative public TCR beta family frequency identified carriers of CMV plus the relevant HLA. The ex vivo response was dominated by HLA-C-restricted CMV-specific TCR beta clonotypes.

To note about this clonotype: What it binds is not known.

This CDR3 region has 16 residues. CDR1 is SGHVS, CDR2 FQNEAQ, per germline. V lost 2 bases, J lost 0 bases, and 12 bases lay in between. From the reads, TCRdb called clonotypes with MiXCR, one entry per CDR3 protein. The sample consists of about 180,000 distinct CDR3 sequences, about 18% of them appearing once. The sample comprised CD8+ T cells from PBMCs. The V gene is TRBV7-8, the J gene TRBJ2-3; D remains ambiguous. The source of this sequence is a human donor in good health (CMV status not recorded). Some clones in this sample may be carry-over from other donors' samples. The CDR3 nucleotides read TGTGCCAGCAGCTTATGGTCCGGAGTAAGCACAGATACGCAGTATTTT. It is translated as CASSLWSGVSTDTQYF.